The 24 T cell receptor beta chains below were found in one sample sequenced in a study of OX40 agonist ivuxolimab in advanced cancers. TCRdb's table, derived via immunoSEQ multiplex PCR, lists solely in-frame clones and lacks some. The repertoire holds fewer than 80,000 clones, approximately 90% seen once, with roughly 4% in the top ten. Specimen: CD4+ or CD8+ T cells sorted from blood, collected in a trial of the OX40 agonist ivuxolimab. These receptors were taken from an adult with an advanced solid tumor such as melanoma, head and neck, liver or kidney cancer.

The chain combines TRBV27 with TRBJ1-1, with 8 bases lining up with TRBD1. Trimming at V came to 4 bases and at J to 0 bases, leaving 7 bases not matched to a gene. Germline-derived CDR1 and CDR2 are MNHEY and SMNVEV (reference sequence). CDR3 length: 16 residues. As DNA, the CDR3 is TGTGCCAGCAGTTGGGCAGGGGGCACCATGAACACTGAAGCTTTCTTT. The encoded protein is CASSWAGGTMNTEAFF.

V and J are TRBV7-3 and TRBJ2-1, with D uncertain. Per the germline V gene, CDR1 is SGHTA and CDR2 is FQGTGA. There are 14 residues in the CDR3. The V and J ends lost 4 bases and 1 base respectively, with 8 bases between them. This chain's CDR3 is CASSSSVSYNEQFF. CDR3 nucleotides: TGTGCCAGCAGCTCGAGCGTGTCCTACAATGAGCAGTTCTTC.

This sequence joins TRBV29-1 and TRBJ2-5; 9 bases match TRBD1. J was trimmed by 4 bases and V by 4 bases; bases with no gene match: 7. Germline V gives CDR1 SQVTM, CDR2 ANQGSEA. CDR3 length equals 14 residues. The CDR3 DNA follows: TGCAGCGTTGTAAGGACAGGGGCCAGAGAGACCCAGTACTTC. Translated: CSVVRTGARETQYF.

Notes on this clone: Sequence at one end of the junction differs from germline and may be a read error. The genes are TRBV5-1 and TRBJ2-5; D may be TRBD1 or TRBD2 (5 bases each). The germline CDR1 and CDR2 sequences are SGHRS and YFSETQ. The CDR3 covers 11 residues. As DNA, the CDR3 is TGTGCCAGCAGCTGGGACGAGACCCAGTACTTC. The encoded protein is CASSWDETQYF.

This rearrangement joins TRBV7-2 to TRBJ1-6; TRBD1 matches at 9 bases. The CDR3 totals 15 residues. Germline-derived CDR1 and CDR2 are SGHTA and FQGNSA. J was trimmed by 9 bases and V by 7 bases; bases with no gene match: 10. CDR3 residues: CASTQRDRVGSPLHF. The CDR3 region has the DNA TGTGCCAGCACCCAGCGGGACAGGGTTGGTTCACCCCTCCACTTT.

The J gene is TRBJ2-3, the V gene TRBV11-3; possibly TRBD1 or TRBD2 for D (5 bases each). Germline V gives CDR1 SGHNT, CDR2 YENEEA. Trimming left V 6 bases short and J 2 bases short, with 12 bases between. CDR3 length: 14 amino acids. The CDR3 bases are TGTGCCAGCAGACCCGGGACGATCACAGATACGCAGTATTTT. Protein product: CASRPGTITDTQYF. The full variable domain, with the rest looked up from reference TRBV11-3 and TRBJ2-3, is EAGVVQSPRYKIIEKKQPVAFWCNPISGHNTLYWYLQNLGQGPELLIRYENEEAVDDSQLPKDRFSAERLKGVDSTLKIQPAELGDSAVYLCASRPGTITDTQYFGPGTRLTVL.

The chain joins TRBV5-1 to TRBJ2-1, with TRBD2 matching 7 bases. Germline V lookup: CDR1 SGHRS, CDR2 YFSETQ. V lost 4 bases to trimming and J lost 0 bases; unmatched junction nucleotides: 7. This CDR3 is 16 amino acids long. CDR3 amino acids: CASSPDTSVSYNEQFF. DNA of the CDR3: TGCGCCAGCAGCCCAGATACTAGCGTCTCCTACAATGAGCAGTTCTTC.

The CDR3 loop is CASSSTGPGGEQYF. In DNA form, the CDR3 reads TGTGCCAGCAGCTCTACAGGGCCGGGGGGAGAGCAGTACTTC. The gene calls are TRBV5-4 and TRBJ2-7; D might be TRBD2 (7 bases). CDR3 length: 14 amino acids. The V end lost 3 bases, the J end lost 7 bases, and 17 bases lay between the germline ends. Germline V CDR1 and CDR2: SGHNT, YYREEE (reference sequence).

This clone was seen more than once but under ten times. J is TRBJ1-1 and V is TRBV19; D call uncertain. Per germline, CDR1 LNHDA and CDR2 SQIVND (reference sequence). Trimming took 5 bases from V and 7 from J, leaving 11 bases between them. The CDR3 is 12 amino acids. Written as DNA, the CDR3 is TGTGCCAGTAGTCCGAAAACGGATGAAGCTTTCTTT. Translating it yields CASSPKTDEAFF.

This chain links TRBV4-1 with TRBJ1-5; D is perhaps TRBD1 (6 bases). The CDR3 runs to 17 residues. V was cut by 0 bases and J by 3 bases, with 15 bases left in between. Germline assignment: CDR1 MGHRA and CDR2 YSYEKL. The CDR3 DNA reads TGCGCCAGCAGCCAAGAAGGGGACAAACCCCTCAATCAGCCCCAGCATTTT. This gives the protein CASSQEGDKPLNQPQHF.

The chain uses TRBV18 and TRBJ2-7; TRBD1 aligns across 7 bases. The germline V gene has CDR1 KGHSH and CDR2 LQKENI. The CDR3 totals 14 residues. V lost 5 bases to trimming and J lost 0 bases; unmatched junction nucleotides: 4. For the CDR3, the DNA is TGTGCCAGCTCAACAACAGGGGACTCCTACGAGCAGTACTTC. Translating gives CASSTTGDSYEQYF.

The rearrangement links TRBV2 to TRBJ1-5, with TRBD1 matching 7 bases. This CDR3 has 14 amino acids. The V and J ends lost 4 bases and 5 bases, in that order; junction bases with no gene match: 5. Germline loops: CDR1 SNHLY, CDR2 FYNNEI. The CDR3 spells CASSVLTGDQPQHF. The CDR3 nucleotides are TGTGCCAGCAGTGTTCTTACAGGGGATCAGCCCCAGCATTTT.

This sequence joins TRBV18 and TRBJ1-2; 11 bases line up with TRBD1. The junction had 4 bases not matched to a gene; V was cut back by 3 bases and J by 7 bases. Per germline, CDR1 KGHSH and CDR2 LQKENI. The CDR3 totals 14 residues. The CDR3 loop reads CASSPMDRGLGYTF. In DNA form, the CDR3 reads TGTGCCAGCTCACCCATGGACAGGGGGCTTGGCTACACCTTC.

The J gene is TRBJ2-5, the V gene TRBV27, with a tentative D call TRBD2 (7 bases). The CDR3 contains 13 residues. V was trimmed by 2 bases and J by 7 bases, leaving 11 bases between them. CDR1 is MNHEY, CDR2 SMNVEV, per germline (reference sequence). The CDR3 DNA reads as TGTGCCAGCAGTTTAGAGGGGGAGGGGACCCAGTACTTC. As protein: CASSLEGEGTQYF.

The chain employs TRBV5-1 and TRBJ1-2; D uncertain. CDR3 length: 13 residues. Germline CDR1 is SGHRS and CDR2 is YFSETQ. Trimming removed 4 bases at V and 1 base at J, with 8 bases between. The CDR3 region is CASSARVNYGYTF. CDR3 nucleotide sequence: TGCGCCAGCAGCGCCAGAGTTAACTATGGCTACACCTTC.

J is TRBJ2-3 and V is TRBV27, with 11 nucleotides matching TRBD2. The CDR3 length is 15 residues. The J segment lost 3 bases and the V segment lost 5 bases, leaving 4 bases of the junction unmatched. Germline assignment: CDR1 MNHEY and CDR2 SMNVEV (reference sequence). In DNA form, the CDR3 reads TGTGCCAGCAGTGCGCGACTAGCGGGGACAGATACGCAGTATTTT. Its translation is CASSARLAGTDTQYF.

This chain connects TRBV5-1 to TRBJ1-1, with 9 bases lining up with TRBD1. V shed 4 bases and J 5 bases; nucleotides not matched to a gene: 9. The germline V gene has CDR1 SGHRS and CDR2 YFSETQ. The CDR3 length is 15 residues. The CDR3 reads CASSPGTGKGTEAFF. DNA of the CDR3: TGCGCCAGCAGCCCCGGGACAGGGAAGGGGACTGAAGCTTTCTTT.

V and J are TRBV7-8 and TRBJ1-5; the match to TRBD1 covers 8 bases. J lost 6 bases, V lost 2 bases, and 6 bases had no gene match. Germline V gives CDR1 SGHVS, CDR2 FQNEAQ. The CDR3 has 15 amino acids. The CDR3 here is CASSLMQGALQPQHF. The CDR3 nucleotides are TGTGCCAGCAGCTTAATGCAGGGGGCTCTTCAGCCCCAGCATTTT.

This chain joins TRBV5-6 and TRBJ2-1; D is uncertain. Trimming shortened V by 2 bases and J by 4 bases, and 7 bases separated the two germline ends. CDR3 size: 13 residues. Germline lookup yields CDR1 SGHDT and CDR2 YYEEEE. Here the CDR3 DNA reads TGTGCCAGCAGCTTTTGGTCTTACAATGAGCAGTTCTTC. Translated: CASSFWSYNEQFF.

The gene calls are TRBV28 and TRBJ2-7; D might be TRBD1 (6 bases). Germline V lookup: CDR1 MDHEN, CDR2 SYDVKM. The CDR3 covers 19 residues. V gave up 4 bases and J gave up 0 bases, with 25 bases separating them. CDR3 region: CASSSTGGGYYFGSYEQYF. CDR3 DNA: TGTGCCAGCAGTTCGACAGGAGGCGGGTATTATTTCGGCTCCTACGAGCAGTACTTC.

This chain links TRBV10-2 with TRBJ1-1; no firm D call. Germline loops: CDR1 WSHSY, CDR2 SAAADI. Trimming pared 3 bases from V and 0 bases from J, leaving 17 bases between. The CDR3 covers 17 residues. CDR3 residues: CASSDLTSREMNTEAFF. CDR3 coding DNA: TGCGCCAGCAGTGACCTCACCAGCCGAGAGATGAACACTGAAGCTTTCTTT.

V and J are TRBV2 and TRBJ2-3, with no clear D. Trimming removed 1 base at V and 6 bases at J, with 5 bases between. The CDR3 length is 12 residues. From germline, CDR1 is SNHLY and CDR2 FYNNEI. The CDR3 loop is CASSEGSDTQYF. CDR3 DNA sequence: TGTGCCAGCAGTGAAGGGTCGGATACGCAGTATTTT.

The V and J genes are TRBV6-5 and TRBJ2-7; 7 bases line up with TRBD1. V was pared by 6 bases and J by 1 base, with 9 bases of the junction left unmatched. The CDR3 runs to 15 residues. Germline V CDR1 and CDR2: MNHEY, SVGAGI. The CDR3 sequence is CASSSTGDLSYEQYF. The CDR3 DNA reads TGTGCCAGCAGCTCCACAGGGGACCTATCCTACGAGCAGTACTTC.

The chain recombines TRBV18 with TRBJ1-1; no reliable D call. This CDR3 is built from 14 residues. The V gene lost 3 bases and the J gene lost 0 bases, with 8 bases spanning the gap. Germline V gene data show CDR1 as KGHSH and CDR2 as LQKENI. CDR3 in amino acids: CASSPNKLNTEAFF. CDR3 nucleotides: TGTGCCAGCTCACCTAACAAACTGAACACTGAAGCTTTCTTT.